This TCR beta chain was identified during a study of T cells in Graves' hyperthyroidism and ophthalmopathy. This CDR3 contains 20 residues. Germline V gene lookup returns CDR1 SGDLS and CDR2 YYNGEE. After removal of 0 bases from V and 0 bases from J, the junction contained 12 bases not matched to a gene. Regions amplified from RNA transcripts were the TCR beta CDR3 regions. The HTBI primer set served for first-round RT-PCR of the TCR CDR3. One entry per CDR3 protein results from TCRdb running MiXCR on the multiplex PCR reads. This repertoire shows around 620,000 distinct CDR3 sequences, 46% found once; its top ten account for around a fifth.

Material for sequencing was peripheral blood or thyroid tissue (not recorded which). The receptor was derived from an adult woman with Graves' disease, either hyperthyroidism or ophthalmopathy (not recorded which). V and J are TRBV9 and TRBJ1-3, with 10 positions matching TRBD1. CDR3 loop: CASSVGFPDRGLLSGNTIYF. CDR3 DNA: TGTGCCAGCAGCGTAGGATTTCCGGACAGGGGGTTGCTCTCTGGAAACACCATATATTTT. Together with reference TRBV9 and TRBJ1-3, the CDR3 gives the full variable domain: DSGVTQTPKHLITATGQRVTLRCSPRSGDLSVYWYQQSLDQGLQFLIQYYNGEERAKGNILERFSAQQFPDLHSELNLSSLELGDSALYFCASSVGFPDRGLLSGNTIYFGEGSWLTVV.